This T cell receptor (beta chain) was identified during a study of long-term antiretroviral therapy in people with HIV. Regarding the study as a whole: Clones showing expansion before ART dominated the repertoire at all time points.

HIV-positive participants all received treatment in the United States. V was pared by 2 bases and J by 0 bases, with 5 bases between. Germline V gene sequence: CDR1 SGHRS, CDR2 YFSETQ. The CDR3 has 14 residues. In regard to this clone: Antigen: not known.

At the survey level, the v3.0 immunoSEQ assay was run. The study targeted roughly 35,000-50,000 T-cell genomes per sample in sequencing. Generated by immunoSEQ multiplex PCR, the TCRdb table keeps only in-frame clones and is missing some. Of some 20,000 clones in the sample, 78% were seen once. This receptor was obtained from a woman aged 40-49 years with HIV. Source: unsorted PBMCs, taken at the start of antiretroviral therapy, before treatment. The chain carries TRBV5-1 and TRBJ1-4, with D uncertain. CDR3 region: CASSFQATNEKLFF. The CDR3 DNA sequence: TGCGCCAGCAGCTTCCAGGCAACTAATGAAAAACTGTTTTTT.